This TCR beta chain was identified in a study of radiotherapy plus CTLA-4 blockade in lung cancer. Clones were read by immunoSEQ multiplex PCR, and TCRdb kept only the in-frame ones, dropping some. The table shows 80,000 to 100,000 clones, with around 86% occurring only once. Study findings and constraints: In blood, after radiotherapy plus ipilimumab, tumor-derived TCR clones expanded.

Worth noting for this clone: Its specificity is not known.

The clonotype was recovered from a human donor with non-small cell lung cancer who had a partial response to radiotherapy plus ipilimumab. The sample was peripheral blood, taken from a patient treated with radiotherapy plus ipilimumab.

In DNA, the CDR3 is TGTGCCAGCAGCCGAACCAACGACTTCTACGAGCAGTACTTC. Translating it yields CASSRTNDFYEQYF. The V call is TRBV28, the J call TRBJ2-7, with D hard to call. The CDR3 has 14 amino acids. Germline V CDR1 and CDR2: MDHEN, SYDVKM. V was pared by 6 bases and J by 3 bases, with 15 bases between.